A selection of T cell receptor beta chains follows, all from one sample in a study of blood T cell repertoires in COVID-19. TCRdb's table, derived via immunoSEQ multiplex PCR, lists solely in-frame clones and lacks some. The sample lists approximately 220,000 clones, 80% to 90% occurring once. Sequencing was done on a sample of peripheral blood. Receptors originate from a woman in her thirties or forties with active or convalescent COVID-19. The CDR3 runs from the conserved cysteine through the conserved F or W. The order of the fields is V gene, D gene, J gene, CDR3 protein. A D gene is named only where the DNA matches it firmly.

v_call: TRBV9
d_call: TRBD2
j_call: TRBJ2-5
cdr3_aa: CASSLSGGEETQYF

v_call: TRBV4-2
d_call: TRBD1
j_call: TRBJ2-3
cdr3_aa: CASSQDLGDRGGTDTQYF

v_call: TRBV7-3
d_call: NA
j_call: TRBJ2-1
cdr3_aa: CASSAVWGVHNEQFF

v_call: TRBV21-1
d_call: NA
j_call: TRBJ1-1
cdr3_aa: CASSKGLGRTEAFF

v_call: TRBV24-1
d_call: TRBD2
j_call: TRBJ2-1
cdr3_aa: CATSDPGTSGRFEQFF

v_call: TRBV5-1
d_call: NA
j_call: TRBJ1-4
cdr3_aa: CASSLALTAEKLFF

v_call: TRBV19
d_call: NA
j_call: TRBJ2-3
cdr3_aa: CASSTEGAGDTQYF

v_call: TRBV19
d_call: TRBD1
j_call: TRBJ2-7
cdr3_aa: CASSPGTGYREQYF

v_call: TRBV6-1
d_call: NA
j_call: TRBJ1-2
cdr3_aa: CASSEIGQNYGYTF

v_call: TRBV3-1/TRBV3-2
d_call: TRBD1
j_call: TRBJ2-7
cdr3_aa: CASQGQNYEQYF

v_call: TRBV4-1
d_call: TRBD2
j_call: TRBJ2-1
cdr3_aa: CASSQVGASGGNEQFF

v_call: TRBV5-1
d_call: NA
j_call: TRBJ1-1
cdr3_aa: CASSLEPGMNTEAFF

v_call: TRBV5-1
d_call: TRBD2
j_call: TRBJ2-1
cdr3_aa: CASSWRTSGIYNEQFF

v_call: TRBV5-8
d_call: NA
j_call: TRBJ2-6
cdr3_aa: CASTRGLSGANVLTF

v_call: TRBV7-9
d_call: TRBD1
j_call: TRBJ1-5
cdr3_aa: CASSFWTGRSNQPQHF

v_call: TRBV24-1
d_call: TRBD2
j_call: TRBJ2-1
cdr3_aa: CATETSGGLYNEQFF

v_call: TRBV24-1
d_call: TRBD2
j_call: TRBJ2-1
cdr3_aa: CATSDTTGTSANNEQFF

v_call: TRBV29-1
d_call: TRBD1
j_call: TRBJ2-7
cdr3_aa: CSAATGTGAYEQYF

v_call: TRBV7-8
d_call: NA
j_call: TRBJ1-1
cdr3_aa: CASSLQGTINTEAFF

v_call: TRBV18
d_call: TRBD2
j_call: TRBJ2-1
cdr3_aa: CASSPRASGSDEQFF

v_call: TRBV7-2
d_call: TRBD2
j_call: TRBJ2-3
cdr3_aa: CASSSLLAGGLGTDTQYF

v_call: TRBV5-1
d_call: NA
j_call: TRBJ1-6
cdr3_aa: CASSLTGSSYNSPLHF

v_call: TRBV5-1
d_call: TRBD1
j_call: TRBJ1-2
cdr3_aa: CASSFGQGANYGYTF

v_call: TRBV28
d_call: TRBD1
j_call: TRBJ2-7
cdr3_aa: CASKGTEETSYEQYF

v_call: TRBV19
d_call: NA
j_call: TRBJ1-4
cdr3_aa: CASSFPGSPTNEKLFF

v_call: TRBV5-4
d_call: NA
j_call: TRBJ1-3
cdr3_aa: CASSFGQVDTIYF